A selection of T cell receptor beta chains follows, all from one sample in a study of blood T cell repertoires in COVID-19. Using immunoSEQ multiplex PCR, the repertoire was profiled, and TCRdb retains in-frame clones only, with some absent. The table lists 200,000 or so clones, 80% to 90% of them singletons. Sequencing was carried out using PBMCs or T cells enriched from blood (not recorded which). The receptors stem from a woman aged 25-40 years who had been exposed to COVID-19. Each CDR3 is given with its conserved first and last residue. A D gene is named only where the DNA matches it firmly. Clone size is not always given. Where it is, it says once, few, many or a class for expanded clones.

few | TRBJ2-1 | NA | TRBV11-2 | CASSSLANEQFF | TGTGCCAGCAGCTCCTTAGCTAATGAGCAGTTCTTC
few | TRBJ1-4 | TRBD1 | TRBV11-2 | CASSLDRGNEKLFF | TGTGCCAGCAGCTTAGACAGGGGGAACGAAAAACTGTTTTTT
NA | TRBJ1-1 | TRBD1 | TRBV6-1 | CASSEEDRVRTEAFF | TGTGCCAGCAGTGAAGAGGACAGGGTAAGGACTGAAGCTTTCTTT
NA | TRBJ2-1 | TRBD2 | TRBV7-9 | CASRGGLTSGIGSEQFF | TGTGCCAGCAGGGGGGGGCTGACTAGCGGGATCGGCAGTGAGCAGTTCTTC
NA | TRBJ2-1 | TRBD2 | TRBV7-9 | CASSFFGRADDEQFF | TGTGCCAGCAGCTTCTTCGGGAGGGCGGACGATGAGCAGTTCTTC
NA | TRBJ1-2 | TRBD1 | TRBV6-5 | CASSYSAGGYGYTF | TGTGCCAGCAGTTACTCGGCAGGGGGCTATGGCTACACCTTC
NA | TRBJ1-5 | TRBD1 | TRBV2 | CASGWGQGSQPQHF | TGTGCCAGCGGGTGGGGACAGGGAAGTCAGCCCCAGCATTTT
NA | TRBJ1-5 | NA | TRBV24-1 | CATSDGGVSNQPQHF | TGTGCCACCAGTGATGGCGGAGTTAGCAATCAGCCCCAGCATTTT
NA | TRBJ2-1 | TRBD2 | TRBV9 | CASSLKIAGDHNEQFF | TGTGCCAGCAGCCTAAAGATAGCGGGAGATCACAATGAGCAGTTCTTC
NA | TRBJ1-5 | TRBD1 | TRBV30 | CAWSRGGTGDNQPQHF | TGTGCCTGGAGTAGGGGAGGGACAGGGGATAATCAGCCCCAGCATTTT
NA | TRBJ1-1 | NA | TRBV5-1 | CASSLEAGGHITLTEAFF | TGCGCCAGCAGCTTGGAGGCGGGAGGTCATATCACTCTCACTGAAGCTTTCTTT
NA | TRBJ2-7 | NA | TRBV16 | CASSPHRGNEQYF | TGTGCCAGCAGCCCGCATCGGGGTAACGAGCAGTACTTC
NA | TRBJ1-3 | NA | TRBV6-1 | CASSERAGGNTIYF | TGTGCCAGCAGTGAACGGGCAGGGGGAAACACCATATATTTT
many | TRBJ2-1 | NA | TRBV6-5 | CASNQESYNEQFF | TGTGCCAGCAACCAGGAATCCTACAATGAGCAGTTCTTC
NA | TRBJ2-1 | NA | TRBV11-3 | CASSFGGPWVNEQFF | TGTGCCAGCAGCTTTGGAGGGCCGTGGGTCAATGAGCAGTTCTTC
NA | TRBJ1-4 | NA | TRBV11-2 | CASSLGGPANEKLFF | TGTGCCAGCTCCCTAGGAGGGCCCGCTAATGAAAAACTGTTTTTT
NA | TRBJ2-2 | TRBD2 | TRBV7-3 | CASSSRDGTSFTGELFF | TGTGCCAGCAGCTCGCGGGACGGGACTAGCTTTACCGGGGAGCTGTTTTTT
NA | TRBJ2-1 | TRBD2 | TRBV5-4 | CASSSTSGGYNEQFF | TGTGCCAGCAGCTCGACTAGCGGGGGATACAATGAGCAGTTCTTC
once | TRBJ1-5 | NA | TRBV27 | CASSQGSNQPQHF | TGTGCCAGTTCGCAGGGGAGCAATCAGCCCCAGCATTTT
once | TRBJ1-1 | NA | TRBV27 | CASSPYRGGGLGGTEAFF | TGTGCCAGCAGTCCCTACCGAGGGGGGGGTTTAGGCGGCACTGAAGCTTTCTTT
NA | TRBJ2-3 | TRBD2 | TRBV10-3 | CAISEGLAGSSTDTQYF | TGTGCCATCAGTGAGGGACTAGCGGGATCTAGCACAGATACGCAGTATTTT
NA | TRBJ1-4 | TRBD1 | TRBV30 | CAVGQARNEKLFF | TGTGCCGTAGGACAGGCCCGTAATGAAAAACTGTTTTTT
NA | TRBJ2-7 | NA | TRBV9 | CASSVSGSYEQYF | TGTGCCAGCAGCGTGAGCGGCTCCTACGAGCAGTACTTC
NA | TRBJ1-2 | NA | TRBV9 | CASSVEDSGYGYTF | TGTGCCAGCAGCGTAGAGGACAGCGGCTATGGCTACACCTTC
NA | TRBJ2-7 | TRBD1 | TRBV9 | CASSVRTGGPYEQYF | TGTGCCAGCAGCGTCCGGACAGGGGGCCCCTACGAGCAGTACTTC
few | TRBJ2-2 | TRBD1 | TRBV3-1/TRBV3-2 | CASSRQGEGNTGELFF | TGTGCCAGCAGCCGACAGGGCGAGGGGAACACCGGGGAGCTGTTTTTT
NA | TRBJ2-5 | TRBD2 | TRBV10-2 | CASSERAAGGGSQGAQYF | TGCGCCAGCAGTGAGCGGGCAGCGGGAGGTGGGTCCCAAGGGGCCCAGTACTTC
NA | TRBJ2-1 | NA | TRBV9 | CASSVGEYNEQFF | TGTGCCAGCAGCGTAGGGGAGTACAATGAGCAGTTCTTC
NA | TRBJ1-4 | NA | TRBV7-2 | CASSLAPSTNEKLFF | TGTGCCAGCAGCTTAGCCCCCTCAACTAATGAAAAACTGTTTTTT
NA | TRBJ1-1 | NA | TRBV19 | CASSMGRGLREAFF | TGTGCCAGTAGTATGGGTCGGGGATTGAGGGAAGCTTTCTTT
NA | TRBJ2-3 | NA | TRBV12-5 | CASGFLSGSNTDTQYF | TGTGCTAGTGGTTTCCTCAGCGGATCGAACACAGATACGCAGTATTTT
NA | TRBJ1-6 | NA | TRBV30 | CAWSPRRLTEDSPLHF | TGTGCCTGGAGTCCTCGACGACTGACAGAAGATTCACCCCTCCACTTT
NA | TRBJ1-5 | TRBD1 | TRBV28 | CASSLLGQGELGGNQPQHF | TGTGCCAGCAGTTTACTCGGACAGGGGGAATTGGGGGGCAATCAGCCCCAGCATTTT
NA | TRBJ1-1 | NA | TRBV5-4 | CASSPLGARTEAFF | TGTGCCAGCAGCCCGCTGGGAGCGCGGACTGAAGCTTTCTTT
NA | TRBJ1-1 | NA | TRBV29-1 | CSVEGQQGNTEAFF | TGCAGCGTTGAAGGTCAACAGGGGAACACTGAAGCTTTCTTT
NA | TRBJ1-3 | NA | TRBV9 | CASSGNKTEEGTIYF | TGTGCCAGCAGCGGGAACAAGACGGAGGAGGGAACCATATATTTT
NA | TRBJ1-4 | NA | TRBV5-1 | CASSEVGSEKLFF | TGCGCCAGCTCGGAGGTAGGAAGCGAAAAACTGTTTTTT
NA | TRBJ2-2 | NA | TRBV7-2 | CASSLRTGFANTGELFF | TGTGCCAGCAGCTTAAGAACAGGGTTCGCGAACACCGGGGAGCTGTTTTTT
NA | TRBJ2-7 | TRBD1 | TRBV15 | CATSRDRAGYEQYF | TGTGCCACCAGCAGGGACAGGGCGGGGTACGAGCAGTACTTC
NA | TRBJ1-3 | NA | TRBV18 | CASSPAGAHSGNTIYF | TGTGCCAGCTCACCGGCGGGGGCCCACTCTGGAAACACCATATATTTT
once | TRBJ2-5 | NA | TRBV7-2 | CASSPGVAGEQETQYF | TGTGCCAGCAGCCCAGGGGTTGCGGGAGAACAAGAGACCCAGTACTTC